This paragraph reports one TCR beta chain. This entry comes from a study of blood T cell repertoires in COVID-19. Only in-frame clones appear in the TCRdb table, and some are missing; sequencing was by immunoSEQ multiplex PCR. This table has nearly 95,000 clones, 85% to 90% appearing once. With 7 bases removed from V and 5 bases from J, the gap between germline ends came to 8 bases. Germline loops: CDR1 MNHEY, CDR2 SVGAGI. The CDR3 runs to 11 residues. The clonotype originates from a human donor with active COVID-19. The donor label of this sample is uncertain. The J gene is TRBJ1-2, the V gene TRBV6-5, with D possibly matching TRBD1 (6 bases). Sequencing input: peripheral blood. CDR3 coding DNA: TGTGCCAGCACCAGGGGTTATGGCTACACCTTC. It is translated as CASTRGYGYTF.